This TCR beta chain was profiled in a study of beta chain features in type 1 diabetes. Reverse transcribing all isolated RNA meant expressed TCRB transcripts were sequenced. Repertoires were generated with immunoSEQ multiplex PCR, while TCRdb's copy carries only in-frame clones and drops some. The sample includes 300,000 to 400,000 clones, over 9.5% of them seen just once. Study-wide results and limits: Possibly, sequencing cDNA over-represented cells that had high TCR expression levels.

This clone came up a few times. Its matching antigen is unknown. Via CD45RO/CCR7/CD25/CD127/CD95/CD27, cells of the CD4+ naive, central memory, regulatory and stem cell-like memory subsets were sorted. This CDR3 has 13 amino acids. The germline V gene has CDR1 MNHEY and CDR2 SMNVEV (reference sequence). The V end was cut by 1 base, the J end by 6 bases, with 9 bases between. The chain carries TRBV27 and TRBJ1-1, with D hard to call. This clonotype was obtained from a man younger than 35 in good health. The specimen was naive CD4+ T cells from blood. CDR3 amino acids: CASSLFGVAEAFF. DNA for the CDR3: TGTGCCAGCAGTTTATTCGGGGTGGCTGAAGCTTTCTTT.